These 10 T cell receptor beta chains share one sample of origin, sequenced in a study of blood T cell repertoires in COVID-19. The method was immunoSEQ multiplex PCR; TCRdb's version includes in-frame clones alone and lacks a portion of them. Found here are some 200,000 clones, 86% of them singletons; the top ten hold about 3.5%. Sequenced sample: peripheral blood. Receptors were obtained from a man between 65 and 85 years old with acute or convalescent COVID-19.

The chain carries TRBV18 and TRBJ1-4, with D unresolved. Trimming left V 5 bases short and J 2 bases short, with 6 bases between. This CDR3 is built from 13 residues. Germline CDR1 and CDR2: KGHSH and LQKENI. CDR3 bases: TGTGCCAGCTCAAGGAGGACTAATGAAAAACTGTTTTTT. As protein: CASSRRTNEKLFF.

CDR3: CASSSGTNSYEQYF. The CDR3, as DNA: TGTGCCAGCAGTTCCGGGACTAACTCCTACGAGCAGTACTTC. The chain couples TRBV28 to TRBJ2-7; 7 positions agree with TRBD2. The CDR3 extends over 14 amino acids. Germline V lookup: CDR1 MDHEN, CDR2 SYDVKM. After removal of 4 bases from V and 0 bases from J, the junction contained 3 bases not matched to a gene.

The chain is built from TRBV7-6 and TRBJ2-2; 10 bases are shared with TRBD2. CDR1 SGHVS and CDR2 FNYEAQ come from the germline V gene. The CDR3 is made up of 16 amino acids. V shed 5 bases, J shed 6 bases, and the junction held 9 bases outside the gene matches. In nucleotides, the CDR3 is TGTGCCAGCAGCAGCCACGGACTAGCGGTTGCCGGGGAGCTGTTTTTT. Translation: CASSSHGLAVAGELFF.

The V and J genes are TRBV3-1 (or the pseudogene TRBV3-2) and TRBJ2-1; 11 bases line up with TRBD2. Germline CDR1 and CDR2: LGHDT and YNNKEL (reference sequence). The CDR3 extends over 14 amino acids. Unmatched junction bases numbered 6, after V lost 6 bases and J lost 8 bases. CDR3 region: CASRLAGVNDEQFF. Here the CDR3 DNA reads TGTGCCAGCAGACTAGCGGGAGTTAACGATGAGCAGTTCTTC.

This chain uses TRBV2 with TRBJ1-2, with 7 positions matching TRBD1. Trimming removed 6 bases from V and 3 bases from J; junction bases left unmatched: 7. Germline loops: CDR1 SNHLY, CDR2 FYNNEI. The length of the CDR3 is 14 residues. The CDR3 coding sequence is TGTGCCAGCAGCTCAACAGGGGAGGACTATGGCTACACCTTC. Translation: CASSSTGEDYGYTF. Full variable domain (missing parts from reference TRBV2 and TRBJ1-2): EPEVTQTPSHQVTQMGQEVILRCVPISNHLYFYWYRQILGQKVEFLVSFYNNEISEKSEIFDDQFSVERPDGSNFTLKIRSTKLEDSAMYFCASSSTGEDYGYTFGSGTRLTVV.

The chain links TRBV4-1 to TRBJ2-7, with D possibly being TRBD1 (6 bases). CDR1 is MGHRA and CDR2 is YSYEKL in the germline V gene. Trimming shortened V by 6 bases and J by 5 bases, and 20 bases separated the two germline ends. This CDR3 region has 15 residues. The CDR3 here is CASRLTNRDPDEQYF. The CDR3 DNA reads as TGCGCCAGCAGACTTACTAACAGGGATCCGGACGAGCAGTACTTC.

CDR3 protein: CASSLTGTGNEQYF. In nucleotides, the CDR3 is TGTGCCAGCAGCTTAACCGGGACAGGGAACGAGCAGTACTTC. The chain is built from TRBV7-3 and TRBJ2-7; 9 nucleotides line up with TRBD1. The length of the CDR3 is 14 residues. J lost 5 bases, V lost 0 bases, and 2 bases had no gene match. Looked up from germline, CDR1 is SGHTA and CDR2 is FQGTGA.

The J gene is TRBJ1-5, the V gene TRBV12-3 or TRBV12-4; D remains ambiguous. V was clipped by 6 bases and J by 7 bases, with 10 bases between them. The CDR3 is 12 residues long. CDR3 sequence reads: CASSLKRQPQHF. The CDR3 DNA is TGTGCCAGCAGCCTAAAGCGACAGCCCCAGCATTTT.

The chain's CDR3 is CASSDGQGARETQYF. As DNA, the CDR3 is TGTGCCAGCAGCGACGGACAGGGGGCGCGGGAGACCCAGTACTTC. The chain employs TRBV5-4 and TRBJ2-5; 11 bases agree with TRBD1. The J segment lost 5 bases and the V segment lost 4 bases, leaving 7 bases of the junction unmatched. The CDR3 extends over 15 amino acids. Germline V gene lookup returns CDR1 SGHNT and CDR2 YYREEE (reference sequence).

This clone has a handful of counts. The chain uses TRBV2 and TRBJ1-2, with D uncertain. CDR3 size: 14 residues. Germline loops: CDR1 SNHLY, CDR2 FYNNEI. V was clipped by 1 base and J by 7 bases, with 13 bases between them. This chain's CDR3 is CASSEVRQSSGYTF. In DNA, the CDR3 is TGTGCCAGCAGTGAAGTGCGGCAGTCCTCTGGCTACACCTTC.